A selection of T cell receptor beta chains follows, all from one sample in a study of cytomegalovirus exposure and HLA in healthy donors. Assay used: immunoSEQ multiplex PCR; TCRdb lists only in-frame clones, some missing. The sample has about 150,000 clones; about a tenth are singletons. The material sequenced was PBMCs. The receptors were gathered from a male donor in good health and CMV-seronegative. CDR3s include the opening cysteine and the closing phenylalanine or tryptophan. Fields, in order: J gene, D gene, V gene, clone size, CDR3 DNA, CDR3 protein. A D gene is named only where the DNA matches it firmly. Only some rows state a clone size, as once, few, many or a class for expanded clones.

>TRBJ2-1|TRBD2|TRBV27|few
TGTGCCAGCAGTTTATCTGGGACTACCTCCTACAATGAGCAGTTCTTC
CASSLSGTTSYNEQFF
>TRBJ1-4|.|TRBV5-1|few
TGCGCCAGCAGCTCTTCCACGGGAACTAATGAAAAACTGTTTTTT
CASSSSTGTNEKLFF
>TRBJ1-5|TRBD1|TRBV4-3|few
TGCGCCAGCAGCCTGCGGACAGGGAATCAGCCCCAGCATTTT
CASSLRTGNQPQHF
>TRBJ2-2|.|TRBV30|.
TGTGCCTGGACAAGAACAGAAAGGACCGGGGAGCTGTTTTTT
CAWTRTERTGELFF
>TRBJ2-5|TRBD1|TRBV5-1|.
TGCGCCAGCAGCTTGTCCGGGACAGAAGAGACCCAGTACTTC
CASSLSGTEETQYF
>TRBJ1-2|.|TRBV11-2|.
TGTGCCAGCAGCTTAGTCCTGTCGGCAGGGAAGAACTATGGCTACACCTTC
CASSLVLSAGKNYGYTF
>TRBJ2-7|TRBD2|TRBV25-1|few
TGTGCCAGCAGTTTCCCCTCGGGAGGAGAGCAGTACTTC
CASSFPSGGEQYF
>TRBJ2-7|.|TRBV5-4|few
TGTGCCAGCAGCCCGGCGCAGGGCAGTACCTACGAGCAGTACTTC
CASSPAQGSTYEQYF
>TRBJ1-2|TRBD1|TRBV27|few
TGTGCCAGCAGTCCCCTGGACCCCGGGACAGGGAGTTTGAACTATGGCTACACCTTC
CASSPLDPGTGSLNYGYTF
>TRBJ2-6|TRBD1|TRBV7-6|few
TGTGCCAGCAGCTCGGGACAGGGGACAGGGGCCAACGTCCTGACTTTC
CASSSGQGTGANVLTF
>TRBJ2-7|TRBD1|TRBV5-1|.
TGCGCCAGCAGCTTGGCCGGGACAGAGTTATACGAGCAGTACTTC
CASSLAGTELYEQYF
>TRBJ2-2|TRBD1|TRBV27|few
TGTGCCAGCAGTTTTATCAGGCGAGACAGGGATGTGGAGCTGTTTTTT
CASSFIRRDRDVELFF
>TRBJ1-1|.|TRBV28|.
TGTGCCAGCATAGGAGGGGTGAACACTGAAGCTTTCTTT
CASIGGVNTEAFF
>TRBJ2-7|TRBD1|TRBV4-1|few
TGCGCCAGCAGCCAACACGGACAGGGACGGATCTCCGAGCAGTACTTC
CASSQHGQGRISEQYF
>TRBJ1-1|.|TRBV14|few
TGTGCCAGCCAGGGGAACACTGAAGCTTTCTTT
CASQGNTEAFF
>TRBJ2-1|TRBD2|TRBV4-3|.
TGCGCCAGCAGCCAGACTAGCACGGGGTGGTATGAGCAGTTCTTC
CASSQTSTGWYEQFF
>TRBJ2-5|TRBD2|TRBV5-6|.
TGTGCCAGCAGCTTAGGTGGGGGGGGACTAGGGTCGGAGACGCAGTACTTC
CASSLGGGGLGSETQYF
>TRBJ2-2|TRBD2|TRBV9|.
TGTGCCAGCAGCGTAGGCGGGAGGGCCTTCACCGGGGAGCTGTTTTTT
CASSVGGRAFTGELFF
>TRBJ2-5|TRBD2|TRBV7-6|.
TGTGCCAGCAGCTTGAGGCTAGCGGGAGGCGGAGAGACCCAGTACTTC
CASSLRLAGGGETQYF
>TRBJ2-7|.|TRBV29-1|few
TGCAGCGTTGAAGGCCAGGGGACCCCCTACGAGCAGTACTTC
CSVEGQGTPYEQYF
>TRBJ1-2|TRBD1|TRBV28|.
TGTGCCAGCTCAGGTTGGACAGGGCTTAACTATGGCTACACCTTC
CASSGWTGLNYGYTF
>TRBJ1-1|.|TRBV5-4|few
TGTGCCAGCAGCTTAGCGCTGAACACTGAAGCTTTCTTT
CASSLALNTEAFF
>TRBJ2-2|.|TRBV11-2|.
TGTGCCAGCAGCCCCTGGAGAGTTTTGGGCGGGGAGCTGTTTTTT
CASSPWRVLGGELFF
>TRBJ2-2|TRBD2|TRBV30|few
TGTGCCTGGGCCAAGGGGAATAGCGGGAGGCCCAGGACCGGGGAGCTGTTTTTT
CAWAKGNSGRPRTGELFF
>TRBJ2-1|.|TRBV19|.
TGTGCCAGTAGTATAAAGAGGGTTGAGATTGTGCAGTTCTTC
CASSIKRVEIVQFF
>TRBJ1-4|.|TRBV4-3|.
TGCGCCAGCAGCCAAGGGCGCGGTGAAAAACTGTTTTTT
CASSQGRGEKLFF
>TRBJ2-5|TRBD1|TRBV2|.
TGTGCCAGCAGCGACAGGGGGCAAGAGACCCAGTACTTC
CASSDRGQETQYF
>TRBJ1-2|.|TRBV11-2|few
TGTGCCAGCAGCTACCTCTTCGGGGAGCCAAATGGCTACACCTTC
CASSYLFGEPNGYTF
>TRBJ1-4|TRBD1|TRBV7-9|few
TGTGCCAGCAGCTTCGACAGGGCCTATGAAAAACTGTTTTTT
CASSFDRAYEKLFF
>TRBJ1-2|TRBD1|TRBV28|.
TGTGCCAGCAGTTTCCCCAGGGACAGGGGTTATGGCTACACCTTC
CASSFPRDRGYGYTF
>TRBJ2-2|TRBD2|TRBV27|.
TGTGCCAGCAGCGATATGGGACTAGCGGGAGGGGAGAGCACCGGGGAGCTGTTTTTT
CASSDMGLAGGESTGELFF
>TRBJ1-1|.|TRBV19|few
TGTGCCAGTAGTGCGGGACGGAACACTGAAGCTTTCTTT
CASSAGRNTEAFF
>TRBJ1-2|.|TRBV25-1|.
TGTGCCACTTACTCGGGGGTGGGTGGCTACACCTTC
CATYSGVGGYTF
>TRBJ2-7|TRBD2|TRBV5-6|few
TGTGCCAGCAGCGCGAATCTAGCGGGAGACTTCTACGAGCAGTACTTC
CASSANLAGDFYEQYF
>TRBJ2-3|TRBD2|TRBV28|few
TGTGCCAGCAGTTCCCTTTGGAAAGCGGGAGGGGTGGAAGATACGCAGTATTTT
CASSSLWKAGGVEDTQYF
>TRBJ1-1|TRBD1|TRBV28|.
TGTGCCAGCAGTCTCACAGGGGGCGAAACTGAAGCTTTCTTT
CASSLTGGETEAFF
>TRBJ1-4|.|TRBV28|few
TGTGCCAGCAGTCTACTCTCTAGAGGGGAAAAACTGTTTTTT
CASSLLSRGEKLFF
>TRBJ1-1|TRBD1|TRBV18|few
TGTGCCAGCTTCCAGGTTGGAGCAGGGGGCACTGAAGCTTTCTTT
CASFQVGAGGTEAFF
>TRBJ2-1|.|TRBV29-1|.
TGCAGCGTGACTGCGGCGGCCTACAATGAGCAGTTCTTC
CSVTAAAYNEQFF
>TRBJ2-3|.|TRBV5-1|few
TGCGCCAGCAGCCGCCGGGGGACTAGCACAGATACGCAGTATTTT
CASSRRGTSTDTQYF
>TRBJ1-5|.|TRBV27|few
TGTGCCAGCAGTAGACACCAGGGTCAGCCCCAGCATTTT
CASSRHQGQPQHF
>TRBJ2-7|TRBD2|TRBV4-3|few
TGCGCCAGCAGCCAGTACCTAGCGGGTTACGAGCAGTACTTC
CASSQYLAGYEQYF
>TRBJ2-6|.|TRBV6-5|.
TGTGCCAGCACCGAAGGGGGACCGGCCAACGTCCTGACTTTC
CASTEGGPANVLTF
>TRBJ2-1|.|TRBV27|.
TGTGCCAGCGCTCTCCGGGAATCTTACAATGAGCAGTTCTTC
CASALRESYNEQFF
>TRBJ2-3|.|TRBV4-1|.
TGCGCCAGCAGCCAAGAGCGGGGGCCGCCCACAGATACGCAGTATTTT
CASSQERGPPTDTQYF
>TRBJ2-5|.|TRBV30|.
TGTGCCTGGAGTGCCGCAGGAGGAGCTGAGGCCCAGTACTTC
CAWSAAGGAEAQYF
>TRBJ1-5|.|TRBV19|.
TGTGCCAGTAGTATATCGACAGTAATGAATCAGCCCCAGCATTTT
CASSISTVMNQPQHF
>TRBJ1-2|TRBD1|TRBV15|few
TGTGCCACCAGCGATCCTGCTGCGGCAGGGGGCATCTATGGCTACACCTTC
CATSDPAAAGGIYGYTF
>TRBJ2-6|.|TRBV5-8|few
TGTGCCAGCAGCTTGTATAAGAGGAGTGGGGCCAACGTCCTGACTTTC
CASSLYKRSGANVLTF
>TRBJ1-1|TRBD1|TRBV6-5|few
TGTGCCAGCAGTTACACTGACAGGGGAGGAGAAGCTTTCTTT
CASSYTDRGGEAFF